The clone carrying this TCR beta chain was seen a single time. Its target is unknown. The method was immunoSEQ multiplex PCR; TCRdb's version includes in-frame clones alone and lacks a portion of them. Counted here are approximately 150,000 clones, nearly 90% occurring once; the ten biggest clones make up 4.5% to 6.5%. The sample originates from a study of T cell responses to AZD1222 COVID-19 vaccine. Study-wide results and limits: Females outnumbered males among donors, who were mostly white British; clonal diversity was possibly underestimated. Increased Spike-specific TCR breadth and depth were observed after two AZD1222 doses. None of the repertoires were sampled until the peak T cell response had passed.

The V end was cut by 7 bases, the J end by 3 bases, with 14 bases between. Per the germline V gene, CDR1 is SGDLS and CDR2 is YYNGEE. CDR3 length: 13 amino acids. The clonotype was recovered from an adult in good health. V is TRBV9 and J is TRBJ2-7, with D possibly TRBD2 on 6 matching bases. Sample: peripheral blood, taken on day 0 of AZD1222 vaccination. Here the CDR3 reads CASSEDYGYEQYF. The CDR3 DNA reads as TGTGCCAGCTCGGAGGACTACGGCTACGAGCAGTACTTC.